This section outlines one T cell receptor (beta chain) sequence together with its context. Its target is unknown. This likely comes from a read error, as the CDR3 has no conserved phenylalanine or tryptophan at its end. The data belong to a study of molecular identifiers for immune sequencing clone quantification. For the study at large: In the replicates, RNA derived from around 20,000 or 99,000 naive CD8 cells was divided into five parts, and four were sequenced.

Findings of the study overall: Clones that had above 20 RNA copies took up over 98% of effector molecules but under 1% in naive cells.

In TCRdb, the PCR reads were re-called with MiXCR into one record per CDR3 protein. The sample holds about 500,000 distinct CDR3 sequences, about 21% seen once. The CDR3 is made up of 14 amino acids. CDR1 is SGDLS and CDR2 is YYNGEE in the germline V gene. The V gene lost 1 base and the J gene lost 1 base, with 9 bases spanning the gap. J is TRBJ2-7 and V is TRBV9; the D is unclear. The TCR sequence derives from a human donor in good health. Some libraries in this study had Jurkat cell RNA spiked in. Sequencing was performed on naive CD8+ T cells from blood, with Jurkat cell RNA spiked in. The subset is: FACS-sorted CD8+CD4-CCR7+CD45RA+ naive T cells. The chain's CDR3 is CASSVSSGSYEQYS. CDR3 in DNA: TGTGCCAGCAGCGTATCTTCAGGTTCCTACGAGCAGTACTCC.